The 3 T cell receptor beta chains presented below share a single source sample, sequenced in a study of spatial heterogeneity in lung cancer. Time point in this sample: sample taken at primary tumor resection. Whole RNA was taken from tumor, nontumor lung or frozen PBMC; it was then sequenced unsorted. TCRdb passed the 5' RACE reads through MiXCR, listing each CDR3 protein once. The sample shows about 50,000 distinct CDR3 sequences, about 7.6% of them seen only once. The sequenced sample was PBMCs, obtained at surgery. Receptor source: a female donor with early-stage non-small cell lung cancer.

At least ten counts were recorded for this clonotype. V is TRBV6-6 and J is TRBJ1-4, with TRBD1 identical over 8 bases. Germline V CDR1 and CDR2: MNHNY, SVGAGI (reference sequence). This CDR3 contains 14 residues. J lost 8 bases, V lost 5 bases, and 7 bases had no gene match. The CDR3 DNA reads TGTGCCAGCAGTCCACAGGGGGGGGAGGAAAAACTGTTTTTT. As protein: CASSPQGGEEKLFF.

This clonotype was seen at least ten times. This rearrangement joins TRBV15 to TRBJ2-1; the match to TRBD2 covers 8 bases. Looked up from germline, CDR1 is LNHNV and CDR2 is YYDKDF (reference sequence). This CDR3 has 18 amino acids. After removal of 0 bases from V and 8 bases from J, the junction contained 15 bases not matched to a gene. The DNA for the CDR3 is TGTGCCACCAGCAGAGATCGGGGTGGGCGGGGGGCAGTCGATGAGCAGTTCTTC. This encodes CATSRDRGGRGAVDEQFF.

The chain uses TRBV20-1 and TRBJ1-5; D ambiguous. The CDR3 runs to 14 residues. The V gene lost 6 bases and the J gene lost 0 bases, with 12 bases spanning the gap. CDR1 and CDR2 (germline): DFQATT, SNEGSKA (reference sequence). CDR3 region: CSAAQRNSNQPQHF. The CDR3 region has the DNA TGCAGTGCCGCACAGCGGAATAGCAATCAGCCCCAGCATTTT.